This T cell receptor (beta chain) was recorded in a study of blood T cells in healthy people across ages. Through a sample-barcoded 5' primer and a J-beta primer mix, a second PCR was run for roughly 6 to 11 cycles. Via MiXCR, TCRdb re-called the 5' RACE reads, giving one row per CDR3 protein. This sample has fewer than 800,000 distinct CDR3 sequences, with just under 25% found just once. Study-wide points: Older age went with lower TCR beta diversity per million T cells, in a roughly linear way.

Concerning this clonotype itself: Its antigen is not known.

This same sample was also part of a study on T cells of mothers and their children.

The sequence derives from a boy aged 5-17 years in good health. Material: blood.

The CDR3 coding sequence is TGTGCCAGCAGCTTGGATCGGACAGGGAGGAGAGATACGCAGTATTTT. It yields the protein CASSLDRTGRRDTQYF. This sequence joins TRBV5-5 and TRBJ2-3, with 8 positions matching TRBD1. Germline lookup yields CDR1 SGHKS and CDR2 YYEKEE (reference sequence). CDR3 length equals 16 residues. The junction had 8 bases not matched to a gene; V was cut back by 0 bases and J by 5 bases.